The source of this T cell receptor beta chain is a study of Ad26.COV2.S vaccination and SARS-CoV-2 variants. Study overall: Donor was assigned to the Ad26.COV2.S arm of trial COV1001.

A remark on this clone: Its antigen is unknown.

Findings and limits, study-wide: Vaccinees reportedly had broad spike-specific CD8+ and CD4+ T cell responses. Total responses of T cells may have been underestimated by the analyses of TCR breadth and depth.

This CDR3 comprises 15 residues. The germline gives CDR1 LNHDA, CDR2 SQIVND (reference sequence). J gave up 5 bases and V 4 bases, and 9 bases lay outside the gene matches. The treatment: about 20 received Ad26.COV2.S at low or high dose, single or two shots; roughly five received placebo; per-sample allocation not given. Samples analyzed were those drawn on day 63 after the first vaccine or placebo injection. Whoever gave the sample was an adult aged 18-55 years in Boston. The assay was immunoSEQ multiplex PCR, and TCRdb's table has in-frame clones only and misses some. The table shows roughly 700,000 clones, with roughly nine tenths occurring only once.

The material was peripheral blood, obtained in a trial of Ad26.COV2.S vaccine versus placebo. This rearrangement joins TRBV19 to TRBJ2-5; 8 bases match TRBD1. The sequence derives from a person aged 18-60 years who received the Ad26.COV2.S COVID-19 vaccine or a placebo. CDR3 nucleotide sequence: TGTGCCAGTAGTAAACCCGGGACAGGCAGGGAGACCCAGTACTTC. It specifies CASSKPGTGRETQYF.